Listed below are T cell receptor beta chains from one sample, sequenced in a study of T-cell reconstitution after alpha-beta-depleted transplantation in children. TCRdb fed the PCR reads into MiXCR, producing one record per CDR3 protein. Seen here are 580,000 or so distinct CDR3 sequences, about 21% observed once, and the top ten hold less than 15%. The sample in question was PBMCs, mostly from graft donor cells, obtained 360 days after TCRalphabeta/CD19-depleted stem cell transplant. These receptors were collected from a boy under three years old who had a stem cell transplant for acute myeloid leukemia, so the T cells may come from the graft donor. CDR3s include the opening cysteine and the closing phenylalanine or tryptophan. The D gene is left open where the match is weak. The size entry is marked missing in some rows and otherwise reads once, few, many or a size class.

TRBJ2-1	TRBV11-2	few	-	CASSMSNEQFF	TGTGCCAGCAGCATGTCGAATGAGCAGTTCTTC
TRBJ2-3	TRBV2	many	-	CASSERGRGGGATDTQYF	TGTGCCAGCAGTGAACGTGGGCGTGGCGGGGGCGCAACAGATACGCAGTATTTT
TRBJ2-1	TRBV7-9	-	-	CASSLVAFEQFF	TGTGCCAGCAGCTTAGTCGCTTTTGAGCAGTTCTTC
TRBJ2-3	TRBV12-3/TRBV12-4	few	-	CASSHERATQYF	TGTGCCAGCAGCCACGAGAGGGCTACGCAGTATTTT
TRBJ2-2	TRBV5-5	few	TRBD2	CASRPLLAGAGELFF	TGTGCCAGTCGACCGTTACTAGCGGGGGCCGGGGAGCTGTTTTTT
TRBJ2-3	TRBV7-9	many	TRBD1	CASSVTNGQVHTDTQYF	TGTGCCAGCAGCGTTACCAATGGACAGGTCCACACAGATACGCAGTATTTT
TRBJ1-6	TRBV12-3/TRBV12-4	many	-	CASSFLRDGSPLHF	TGTGCCAGCAGTTTCCTCAGGGATGGCTCACCCCTCCACTTT
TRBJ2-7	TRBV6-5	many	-	CASSFTDGSYEQYF	TGTGCCAGCAGTTTCACGGACGGGTCCTACGAGCAGTACTTC
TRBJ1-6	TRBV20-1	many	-	CSATRDGDSPLHF	TGCAGTGCTACCCGGGACGGAGATTCACCCCTCCACTTT
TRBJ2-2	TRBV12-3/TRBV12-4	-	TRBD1	CASQTGPNTGELFF	TGTGCCAGCCAGACAGGGCCCAACACCGGGGAGCTGTTTTTT
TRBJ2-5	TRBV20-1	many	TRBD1	CSATRDRAQETQYF	TGCAGTGCAACGAGGGACAGGGCCCAAGAGACCCAGTACTTC
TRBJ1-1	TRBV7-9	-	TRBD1	CASSPWTGGNTEAFF	TGTGCCAGCAGCCCGTGGACAGGGGGGAACACTGAAGCTTTCTTT
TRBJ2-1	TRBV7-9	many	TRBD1	CASRQTGVLYNEQFF	TGTGCCAGCAGGCAGACAGGGGTATTATACAATGAGCAGTTCTTC
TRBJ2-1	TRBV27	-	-	CASSLSPESRAKNEQFF	TGTGCCAGCAGTTTATCTCCGGAATCCAGGGCCAAAAATGAGCAGTTCTTC
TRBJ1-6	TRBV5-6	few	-	CASSPGVSNSPLHF	TGTGCCAGCAGCCCGGGGGTATCGAATTCACCCCTCCACTTT
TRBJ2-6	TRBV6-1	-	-	CASRIGSGANVLTF	TGTGCCAGCAGAATAGGCTCTGGGGCCAACGTCCTGACTTTC
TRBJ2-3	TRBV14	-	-	CASSQDRRGGDTQYF	TGTGCCAGCAGCCAAGATAGGAGGGGTGGAGATACGCAGTATTTT
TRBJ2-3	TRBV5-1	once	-	CASSLVRQHRTDTQYF	TGCGCCAGCAGCTTGGTCCGACAGCACCGCACAGATACGCAGTATTTT
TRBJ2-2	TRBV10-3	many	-	CAISDDKGGLTGELFF	TGTGCCATCTCTGATGATAAGGGGGGACTCACCGGGGAGCTGTTTTTT
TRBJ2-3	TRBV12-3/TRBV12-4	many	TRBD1	CASSFWDRGLDADTQYF	TGTGCCAGCAGCTTCTGGGACAGGGGGCTAGACGCAGATACGCAGTATTTT
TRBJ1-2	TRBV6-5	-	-	CASSYSEFYGYTF	TGTGCCAGCAGTTATTCAGAGTTCTATGGCTACACCTTC
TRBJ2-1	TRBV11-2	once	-	CASSLRERFNEQFF	TGTGCCAGCAGCTTAAGGGAGAGATTCAATGAGCAGTTCTTC
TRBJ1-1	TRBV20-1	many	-	CSAGDWSEAFF	TGCAGTGCTGGGGACTGGTCTGAAGCTTTCTTT
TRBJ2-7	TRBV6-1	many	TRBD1	CASRSLPGTGVGEQYF	TGTGCCAGCAGATCTCTCCCCGGGACAGGGGTCGGCGAGCAGTACTTC
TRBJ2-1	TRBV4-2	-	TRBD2	CASSRSGLRGGYNEQFF	TGTGCCAGCAGCCGGTCGGGATTACGGGGGGGGTACAATGAGCAGTTCTTC
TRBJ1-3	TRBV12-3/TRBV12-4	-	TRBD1	CASTPDRGLGNTIYF	TGTGCCAGCACCCCGGACAGGGGGCTTGGAAACACCATATATTTT
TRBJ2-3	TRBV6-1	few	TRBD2	CASSRSGGATDTQYF	TGTGCCAGCAGCCGTAGCGGGGGGGCCACAGATACGCAGTATTTT
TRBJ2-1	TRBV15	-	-	CATSRGPGGSSYNEQFF	TGTGCCACCAGCAGAGGTCCTGGGGGAAGCTCCTACAATGAGCAGTTCTTC
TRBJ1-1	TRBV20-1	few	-	CSANRQLRNTEAFF	TGCAGTGCTAACCGACAGCTACGGAACACTGAAGCTTTCTTT
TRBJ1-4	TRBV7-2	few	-	CASSLILGPANEKLFF	TGTGCCAGCAGCTTAATTTTAGGGCCGGCTAATGAAAAACTGTTTTTT
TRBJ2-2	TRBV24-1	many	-	CATSDLDGGPNTGELFF	TGTGCCACCAGTGATTTGGACGGGGGCCCGAACACCGGGGAGCTGTTTTTT
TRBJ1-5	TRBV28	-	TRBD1	CASSPTGGGGQPQHF	TGTGCCAGCAGCCCGACAGGGGGAGGTGGTCAGCCCCAGCATTTT
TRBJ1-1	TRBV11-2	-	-	CASSLDRAGAEAFF	TGTGCCAGCAGCTTAGACAGGGCGGGCGCTGAAGCTTTCTTT
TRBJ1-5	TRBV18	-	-	CASSSRGRLF	TGTGCCAGTTCTTCTCGGGGACGGCTATTT
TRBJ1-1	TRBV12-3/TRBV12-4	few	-	CASTLGGMNTEAFF	TGTGCCAGCACATTGGGGGGGATGAACACTGAAGCTTTCTTT
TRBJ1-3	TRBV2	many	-	CASQGSYGNTIYF	TGTGCCAGCCAGGGGTCCTATGGAAACACCATATATTTT
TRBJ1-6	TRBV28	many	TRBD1	CASSVRGYSPLHF	TGTGCCAGCAGTGTCAGGGGGTATTCACCCCTCCACTTT
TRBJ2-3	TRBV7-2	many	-	CASSSGRGTDTQYF	TGCGCCAGCAGCTCGGGCCGAGGGACAGATACGCAGTATTTT
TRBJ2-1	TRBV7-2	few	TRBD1	CASSLIGQGNNEQFF	TGTGCCAGCAGCTTGATTGGACAGGGCAACAATGAGCAGTTCTTC
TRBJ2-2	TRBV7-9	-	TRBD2	CASSPAGRNTGELFF	TGTGCCAGCAGCCCAGCGGGAAGGAACACCGGGGAGCTGTTTTTT
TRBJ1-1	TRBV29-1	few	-	CSVEGLATEAFF	TGCAGCGTTGAAGGGTTGGCAACTGAAGCTTTCTTT
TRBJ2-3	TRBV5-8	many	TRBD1	CASSSGQLLDTQYF	TGTGCCAGCAGCTCGGGACAGCTCCTAGATACGCAGTATTTT